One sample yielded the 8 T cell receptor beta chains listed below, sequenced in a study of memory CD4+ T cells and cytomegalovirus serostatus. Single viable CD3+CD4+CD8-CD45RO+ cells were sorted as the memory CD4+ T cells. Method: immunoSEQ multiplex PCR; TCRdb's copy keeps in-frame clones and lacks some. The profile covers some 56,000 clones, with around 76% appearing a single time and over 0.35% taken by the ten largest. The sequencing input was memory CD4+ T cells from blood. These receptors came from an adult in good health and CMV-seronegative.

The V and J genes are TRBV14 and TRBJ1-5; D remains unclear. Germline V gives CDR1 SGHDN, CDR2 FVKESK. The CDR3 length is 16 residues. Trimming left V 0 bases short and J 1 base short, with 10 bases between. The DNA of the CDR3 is TGTGCCAGCAGCCAAGATCTCGGCCGAAGCAATCAGCCCCAGCATTTT. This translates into CASSQDLGRSNQPQHF.

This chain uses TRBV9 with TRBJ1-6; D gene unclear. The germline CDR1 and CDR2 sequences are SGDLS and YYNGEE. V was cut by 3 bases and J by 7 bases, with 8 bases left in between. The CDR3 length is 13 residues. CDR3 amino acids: CASSAGPNSPLHF. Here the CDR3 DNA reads TGTGCCAGCAGCGCTGGACCAAATTCACCCCTCCACTTT.

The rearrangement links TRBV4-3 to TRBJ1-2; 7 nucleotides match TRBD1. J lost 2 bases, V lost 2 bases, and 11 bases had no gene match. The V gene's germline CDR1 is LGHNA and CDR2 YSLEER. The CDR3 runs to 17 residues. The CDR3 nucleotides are TGCGCCAGCAGCCAAAGTGGGACAGACCTCGGCAACTATGGCTACACCTTC. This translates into CASSQSGTDLGNYGYTF.

The CDR3 nucleotides are TGTGCCAGCAGCTTCACAGGGCCCACCGGGGAGCTGTTTTTT. This translates into CASSFTGPTGELFF. The V gene is TRBV9, the J gene TRBJ2-2; TRBD1 is a possible D gene (6 bases). Trimming removed 4 bases from V and 4 bases from J, with 11 bases in between. Looked up from germline, CDR1 is SGDLS and CDR2 is YYNGEE. This CDR3 is 14 amino acids long. The complete variable domain, with remaining parts taken from reference TRBV9 and TRBJ2-2, reads DSGVTQTPKHLITATGQRVTLRCSPRSGDLSVYWYQQSLDQGLQFLIQYYNGEERAKGNILERFSAQQFPDLHSELNLSSLELGDSALYFCASSFTGPTGELFFGEGSRLTVL.

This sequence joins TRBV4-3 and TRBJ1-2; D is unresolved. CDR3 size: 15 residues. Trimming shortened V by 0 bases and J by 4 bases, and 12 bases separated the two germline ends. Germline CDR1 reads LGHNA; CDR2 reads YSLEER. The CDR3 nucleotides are TGCGCCAGCAGCCAAGATCAAGGCTTAGCCTATGGCTACACCTTC. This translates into CASSQDQGLAYGYTF.

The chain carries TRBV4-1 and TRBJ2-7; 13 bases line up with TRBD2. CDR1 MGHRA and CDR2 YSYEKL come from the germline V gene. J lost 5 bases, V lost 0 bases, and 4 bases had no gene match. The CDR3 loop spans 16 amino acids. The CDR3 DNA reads TGCGCCAGCAGCCAAGATACTAGCGGGGGGGTAAACGAGCAGTACTTC. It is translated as CASSQDTSGGVNEQYF.

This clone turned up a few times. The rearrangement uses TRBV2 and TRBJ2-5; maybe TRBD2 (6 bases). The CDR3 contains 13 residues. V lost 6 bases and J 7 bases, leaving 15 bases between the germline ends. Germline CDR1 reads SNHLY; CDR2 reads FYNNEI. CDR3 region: CASSDDLGGTQYF. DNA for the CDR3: TGTGCCAGCAGCGATGACCTCGGGGGGACCCAGTACTTC.

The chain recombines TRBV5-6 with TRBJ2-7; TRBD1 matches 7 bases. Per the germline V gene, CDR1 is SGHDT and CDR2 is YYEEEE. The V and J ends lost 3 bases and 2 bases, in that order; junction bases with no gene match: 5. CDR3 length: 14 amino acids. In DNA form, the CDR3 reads TGTGCCAGCAGCTCGTACAGGGGTACCTACGAGCAGTACTTC. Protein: CASSSYRGTYEQYF.